The T cell receptor (beta chain) under discussion was sequenced for a study of human T cells and chemical hapten exposure. Overall study: 2% DPC applied to a 2 cm by 2 cm arm area sensitized donors. Among samples, TCR yields varied mainly because of small differences in pooled library volume.

Whole-study findings and limits: Alopecia in all donors means immunity may differ from healthy individuals.

This clonotype came up many times. Its antigen is as yet unknown. Germline-derived CDR1 and CDR2 are SGHVS and FQNEAQ. V gave up 5 bases and J gave up 9 bases, with 14 bases separating them. This CDR3 region has 13 residues. The library tagged each cDNA molecule with unique molecular identifiers. One entry per CDR3 protein, called by TCRdb with MiXCR from the RACE reads. Here the sample spans around 67,000 distinct CDR3 sequences, about 8.5% being singletons. Documented time point: patch test 2, 6 weeks after DPC sensitization. As for treatment: therapeutic diphenylcyclopropenone sensitization with weekly scalp DPC.

Sequences were derived from whole blood, sampled in connection with sensitization to the hapten diphenylcyclopropenone (DPC). The chain joins TRBV7-8 to TRBJ1-5, with D maybe TRBD1 (5 bases). This sequence was found in a woman between 45 and 65 years old with alopecia areata. Some clones in this sample may be carry-over from other donors' samples. DNA of the CDR3: TGTGCCAGCAGCCTGGATCGGGGGGGGCCCCAGCATTTT. It is translated as CASSLDRGGPQHF.